This T cell receptor beta chain was recovered during a study of siplizumab effects on memory and regulatory T cells. CDR1 and CDR2 from the germline V gene are SGHDN and FVKESK. The CDR3 loop spans 14 amino acids. The germline V and J ends were trimmed by 0 bases and 6 bases, with 9 bases remaining between them. Sequencing was performed with immunoSEQ multiplex PCR; in TCRdb, only in-frame clones are kept and a portion is missing. Of about 60,000 clones listed, 75% to 90% were seen once; the top ten hold more than 3.5%. The V and J genes are TRBV14 and TRBJ2-4; D may match TRBD1 or TRBD2 (5 bases each). The sequencing input was memory CD4+ T cells sorted from blood. The TCR sequence derives from a human donor in good health. The CDR3 here is CASSQDERGNIQYF. The CDR3, as DNA: TGTGCCAGCAGCCAAGATGAGAGGGGAAACATTCAGTACTTC.